These 19 T cell receptor beta chains came from one sample sequenced in a study of regulatory T cells in long-lasting Graves disease. Specified time point: newly diagnosed GD, antithyroid drugs for less than 3 months. From RNA extracted from PBMCs, the TCR library was made. Through Arm-PCR of CDR3 regions and iRepertoire HTBI primers, TCR beta libraries were built. TCRdb ran MiXCR on the multiplex PCR reads and lists one entry per CDR3 protein. The repertoire includes roughly 420,000 distinct CDR3 sequences, around 15% of them detected once, and roughly 20% sits in the top ten. Here the sequenced sample was peripheral blood mononuclear cells (PBMCs), taken at new diagnosis, from a patient treated with antithyroid drugs. All receptors derive from a female donor with Graves disease.

The rearrangement links TRBV28 to TRBJ2-6; D ambiguous. Trimming removed 7 bases from V and 0 bases from J, with 10 bases in between. CDR1 is MDHEN and CDR2 is SYDVKM in the germline V gene. The CDR3 has 15 residues. CDR3 region: CASTIPNSGANVLTF. CDR3 in DNA: TGTGCCAGCACGATCCCCAACTCTGGGGCCAACGTCCTGACTTTC.

This chain joins TRBV5-5 and TRBJ1-1; 8 nucleotides line up with TRBD1. V trimming: 4 bases; J trimming: 11 bases; junction bases outside the gene matches: 10. The germline V gene has CDR1 SGHKS and CDR2 YYEKEE (reference sequence). The CDR3 runs 13 residues. CDR3 nucleotide sequence: TGTGCCAGCAGCAAAGGACAGGGCGGAGGGGCTTTCTTT. Its translation: CASSKGQGGGAFF.

This clonotype was observed a few times. The chain links TRBV4-3 to TRBJ2-6; D uncertain. This CDR3 is 16 amino acids long. V was clipped by 3 bases and J by 0 bases, with 9 bases between them. Looked up from germline, CDR1 is LGHNA and CDR2 is YSLEER. CDR3 in amino acids: CASSHVDTSGANVLTF. CDR3 in DNA: TGCGCCAGCAGCCATGTTGACACCTCTGGGGCCAACGTCCTGACTTTC.

This clonotype was recorded many times. The CDR3 DNA follows: TGTGCCAGCAGCACATCGACAGGGTCAGAGACCCAGTACTTC. Protein: CASSTSTGSETQYF. The chain carries TRBV7-9 and TRBJ2-5; 7 positions agree with TRBD1. Germline CDR1 SEHNR, CDR2 FQNEAQ (reference sequence). V was pared by 5 bases and J by 4 bases, with 7 bases of the junction left unmatched. The CDR3 has 14 residues.

The chain joins TRBV3-1 to TRBJ2-7; 9 nucleotides line up with TRBD1. The CDR3 totals 15 residues. Trimming cost V 1 base and J 2 bases; bases outside gene matches: 3. Germline V gives CDR1 LGHDT, CDR2 YNNKEL (reference sequence). The DNA of the CDR3 is TGTGCCAGCAGCCAAGCGGGACAGGGTACCTACGAGCAGTACTTC. Protein sequence: CASSQAGQGTYEQYF.

CDR3 residues: CASSSLAEPGELFF. The CDR3 DNA reads TGTGCCAGCAGCTCCTTAGCGGAACCCGGGGAGCTGTTTTTT. V usage is TRBV7-9 and J usage is TRBJ2-2, with D tentatively TRBD2 (6 bases). The V end was cut by 4 bases, the J end by 6 bases, with 12 bases between. Germline V CDR1 and CDR2: SEHNR, FQNEAQ (reference sequence). The CDR3 is 14 amino acids.

This clonotype has more than one count but fewer than ten. The gene calls are TRBV11-2 and TRBJ2-2; 13 nucleotides match TRBD2. The germline gives CDR1 SGHAT, CDR2 FQNNGV. This CDR3 contains 17 residues. V was pared by 1 base and J by 4 bases, with 3 bases of the junction left unmatched. The CDR3 here is CASSLVWTSGGTGELFF. CDR3 nucleotide sequence: TGTGCCAGCAGCTTAGTTTGGACTAGCGGGGGCACCGGGGAGCTGTTTTTT. The full variable domain, with the rest looked up from reference TRBV11-2 and TRBJ2-2, is EAGVAQSPRYKIIEKRQSVAFWCNPISGHATLYWYQQILGQGPKLLIQFQNNGVVDDSQLPKDRFSAERLKGVDSTLKIQPAKLEDSAVYLCASSLVWTSGGTGELFFGEGSRLTVL.

The genes are TRBV9 and TRBJ1-6, with D tentatively TRBD1 (6 bases). Deletions cut 4 bases from V and 8 bases from J, with 16 bases between. The germline V gene encodes CDR1 SGDLS and CDR2 YYNGEE. The CDR3 is 15 amino acids. CDR3 DNA sequence: TGTGCCAGCAGCCAGTTTAACGAGGGGGATTCACCCCTCCACTTT. It translates to CASSQFNEGDSPLHF.

This clonotype appeared many times. The chain carries TRBV6-1 and TRBJ2-1, with D possibly matching TRBD2 (6 bases). Germline V gene data show CDR1 as MNHNS and CDR2 as SASEGT. Trimming took 1 base from V and 8 from J, leaving 15 bases between them. CDR3 length: 15 amino acids. As DNA, the CDR3 is TGTGCCAGCAGTGAAGATAGCTCGGGGGAGGATGAGCAGTTCTTC. It codes for CASSEDSSGEDEQFF.

As DNA, the CDR3 is TGTGCCAGCAGCTTAGTCTTAGCGGGAGTCCGAACCGGGGAGCTGTTTTTT. This gives the protein CASSLVLAGVRTGELFF. The genes are TRBV7-2 and TRBJ2-2; TRBD2 agrees at 9 bases. With V trimmed by 1 base and J by 5 bases, 8 bases remained unmatched. Germline V CDR1 and CDR2: SGHTA, FQGNSA. CDR3 size: 17 residues.

This clonotype occurred many times. The CDR3 protein is CASSTPGPLTGELFF. The CDR3 DNA reads as TGTGCCAGCAGCACACCGGGACCACTCACCGGGGAGCTGTTTTTT. The V gene is TRBV7-9, the J gene TRBJ2-2, with D possibly called TRBD1 or TRBD2 (5 bases each). The V end lost 5 bases, the J end lost 4 bases, and 14 bases lay between the germline ends. The CDR3 runs to 15 residues. Germline V lookup: CDR1 SEHNR, CDR2 FQNEAQ (reference sequence). The full variable domain, completed using reference TRBV7-9 and TRBJ2-2, is DTGVSQNPRHKITKRGQNVTFRCDPISEHNRLYWYRQTLGQGPEFLTYFQNEAQLEKSRLLSDRFSAERPKGSFSTLEIQRTEQGDSAMYLCASSTPGPLTGELFFGEGSRLTVL.

Ten or more counts support this clonotype. The CDR3 DNA sequence: TGTGCCAGCAGTTTAACGGGGGCTTGGGGTGGAAACACCATATATTTT. Translated, it gives CASSLTGAWGGNTIYF. The V call is TRBV28, the J call TRBJ1-3; the D gene is possibly TRBD1 (6 bases). The CDR3 has 16 amino acids. Trimming cost V 2 bases and J 3 bases, with 14 bases left between them. From germline, CDR1 is MDHEN and CDR2 SYDVKM.

This clonotype was observed at least ten times. The V call is TRBV10-1, the J call TRBJ2-7, with D maybe TRBD1 (6 bases). Germline-derived CDR1 and CDR2 are WNHNN and SYGVQD (reference sequence). This CDR3 spans 15 amino acids. V lost 0 bases and J lost 3, with 12 bases in between. The CDR3 DNA reads TGCGCCAGCAGTGAGTCGGGTAACAGGGTCTACGAGCAGTACTTC. This codes for CASSESGNRVYEQYF.

This clonotype occurred many times. This chain connects TRBV19 to TRBJ2-3; TRBD1 agrees at 8 bases. The V segment lost 2 bases and the J segment 0 bases; nucleotides outside the gene matches: 4. Germline values: CDR1 LNHDA, CDR2 SQIVND (reference sequence). This CDR3 has 16 residues. This chain's CDR3 is CASSIPTGVSTDTQYF. The CDR3 coding sequence is TGTGCCAGTAGTATACCGACAGGGGTTAGCACAGATACGCAGTATTTT. Combining the CDR3 with reference TRBV19 and TRBJ2-3 gives the whole variable domain DGGITQSPKYLFRKEGQNVTLSCEQNLNHDAMYWYRQDPGQGLRLIYYSQIVNDFQKGDIAEGYSVSREKKESFPLTVTSAQKNPTAFYLCASSIPTGVSTDTQYFGPGTRLTVL.

The J gene is TRBJ2-5, the V gene TRBV12-3 or TRBV12-4, with 10 bases identical to TRBD2. The CDR3 covers 14 residues. After removal of 8 bases from V and 4 bases from J, the junction contained 7 bases not matched to a gene. CDR3 sequence reads: CASGLAGVGETQYF. CDR3 DNA sequence: TGTGCCAGCGGGCTAGCGGGAGTGGGAGAGACCCAGTACTTC.

This clonotype showed up many times. This chain links TRBV12-3 or TRBV12-4 with TRBJ1-1; D not resolved. The CDR3 spans 14 residues. V was cut by 3 bases and J by 5 bases, with 13 bases left in between. The CDR3 protein is CASSLMRERTEAFF. CDR3 bases: TGTGCCAGCAGTTTGATGAGGGAACGGACTGAAGCTTTCTTT.

This clonotype was detected many times. The junction does not match germline at one end; this may be a read error. V and J are TRBV29-1 and TRBJ2-7; 13 positions agree with TRBD2. The germline CDR1 and CDR2 sequences are SQVTM and ANQGSEA. The CDR3 runs to 12 residues. CDR3 sequence reads: CSVGTSGNKRDF. In DNA, the CDR3 is TGCAGCGTCGGGACTAGCGGGAACAAGCGCGACTTC.

This clonotype was found many times. V is TRBV12-3 or TRBV12-4 and J is TRBJ1-1; unclear D gene. The CDR3 totals 11 residues. V lost 3 bases to trimming and J lost 6 bases, with 5 bases between them. The DNA for the CDR3 is TGTGCCAGCAGTTTGGCGGCTGAAGCTTTCTTT. This translates into CASSLAAEAFF.

This clonotype was recorded many times. The chain links TRBV3-1 to TRBJ2-5, with unresolved D. From germline, CDR1 is LGHDT and CDR2 YNNKEL (reference sequence). Trimming pared 0 bases from V and 2 bases from J, leaving 1 base between. The CDR3 covers 12 residues. CDR3 sequence (DNA): TGTGCCAGCAGCCAAGATCAAGAGACCCAGTACTTC. Its protein product is CASSQDQETQYF.